This TCR beta chain stems from a study of Graves' ophthalmopathy and Graves' hyperthyroidism (dated by TCRdb to between 2017 and 2018). Notes on the research overall: Peripheral blood was collected at initial diagnosis, before any treatment. TCR beta repertoire signatures were used to distinguish Graves' ophthalmopathy from Graves' hyperthyroidism and to predict progression to ophthalmopathy. In total, approximately 130 blood samples were TCR-sequenced: fewer than 50 ophthalmopathy, some 75 hyperthyroidism and roughly 17 hyperthyroidism-to-ophthalmopathy patients. A discovery set of about a hundred patients (43 ophthalmopathy, 57 stable hyperthyroidism) was enrolled to explore V-J signatures distinguishing ophthalmopathy from hyperthyroidism. For independent validation, a separate cohort was made up of some 19 hyperthyroidism patients plus 17 patients who later progressed from hyperthyroidism to ophthalmopathy. In five or six hyperthyroidism patients, T-cell repertoires of thyroid tissue and blood were compared. Once sampling was done, hyperthyroidism patients were given methimazole at a starting dose of 30 mg daily, while ophthalmopathy patients were given high-dose intravenous methylprednisolone. The 80 to 100 discovery patients were randomly divided into training and test sets at a 7:3 ratio. The study at large found these results: Most expanded thyroid clonotypes with a frequency above 0.001 also appeared in blood, which suggests that blood repertoires may reflect the immune response in the thyroid. In cross-validation, the 13-signature model distinguished ophthalmopathy from stable hyperthyroidism with 85% to 90% sensitivity and around 81% specificity, and in the test set the corresponding values were approximately 80% and 75%. Sample size was not statistically predetermined, and group allocation was not concealed from the investigators. In validation, the model predicted ophthalmopathy progression with about 64% sensitivity and 72% to 80% specificity; some 13 predicted patients were CT-confirmed with GO in a median of approximately six months.

Spanning cysteine to phenylalanine, the CDR3 consists of 16 amino acids. Only the CDR3 DNA stays, 48 bases, in frame from base 1. Trimming at the junction amounts to 1 base on V and 5 bases on J, and the germline ends lie 12 bases apart. The CDR1 and CDR2 encoded by the germline V gene (reference sequence) are SEHNR and FQNEAQ. Hyperthyroidism was defined as stable when no progression to ophthalmopathy occurred within 18 months of follow-up. Hyperthyroidism patients were newly diagnosed, with disease duration under 2 months, and aged 18 to 65 years. Patients with other autoimmune diseases, uncontrolled infections, pregnancy or lactation were excluded from the study. Diagnosis relied on clinical symptoms, serum thyroxine, TRAb, thyroid ultrasound and orbital computed tomography. Ficoll-Paque density gradient centrifugation was used to isolate PBMCs from approximately 11 ml of fresh peripheral blood. Trizol reagent was used to extract the total RNA, and its quality was then checked on an Agilent 2100 Bioanalyzer.

TCR beta CDR3 regions were amplified from RNA transcripts for repertoire sequencing. A first-round RT-PCR used HTBI primers with the Qiagen OneStep RT-PCR kit, followed by a second-round multiplex PCR, size selection and purification. Libraries were sequenced on an Illumina HiSeq2000 using paired-end 100 bp reads. In the authors' own workflow: SOAPnuke was used to process the reads, removing any read that contained adapters or uncalled bases, had a mean Phred below 15, or lacked an exact match to the constant primer or identifier. High-quality paired reads were merged with COPE v1.2.5. Unique nucleotide sequences were defined as clonotypes and aligned to IMGT TRB V, D and J references using MiTCR v1.1. Analysis was restricted to V-J combinations with a frequency above 0.0001, which covered 99% to 99.2% of repertoires. For each V-J combination, a TCR clonal expansion and chaos score was defined as the ratio of F50 clonal expansion to chaos observed in the TCRdist matrix. Welch's t-statistics and random forest were used to reduce the features to some 13 V-J combinations, which were then used as input to a naive Bayes classifier. The Morisita-Horn index was used to measure how similar the thyroid and blood repertoires were. TCRdb reran the public reads through fastp at Q25 and MiXCR, keeping productive beta chains. Each entry merges the rows of one CDR3 protein and shows their most common DNA and genes. V and J calls and clone size were set by TCRdb, not the authors. The sample records fewer than 650,000 distinct CDR3 sequences, 20% to 25% of which are singletons. The biggest ten clones account for roughly 7.4% of the sample.

Comment on this clonotype: Its antigen has not been determined. Qualities for individual bases were not recorded, and no much larger clone is one base off.

The sequenced sample consisted of peripheral blood. The TCR originated in a woman under 30 with stable Graves' hyperthyroidism. Some clones in this sample may be carry-over from other donors' samples. Donor details come from another sample of the same person, matched by shared clones. The chain couples TRBV7-9 to TRBJ1-6; the D gene identity is not certain. The bases are TGTGCCAGCAGCTTAGGCCCTGTGGTGGATAATTCACCCCTCCACTTT. Translated, this gives CASSLGPVVDNSPLHF.